The 14 T cell receptor beta chains below were found in one sample sequenced in a study of PD-L1 blockade in urothelial cancer. Time point described: peripheral blood 6 weeks after treatment start. Data came from immunoSEQ multiplex PCR; TCRdb stores just in-frame clones and leaves some out. The table includes about 43,000 clones, 83% detected once. This specimen consisted of PBMCs, obtained around atezolizumab (anti-PD-L1) treatment. These TCRs come from a man aged 55 to 70 with urothelial cancer.

The rearrangement joins TRBV9 to TRBJ2-3, with D tentatively TRBD2 (6 bases). CDR1 is SGDLS and CDR2 is YYNGEE in the germline V gene. Trimming removed 4 bases at V and 5 bases at J, with 23 bases between. The CDR3 is made up of 17 amino acids. The DNA for the CDR3 is TGTGCCAGCAGCCTCCGGGACGCCGGGGCGGAGGGAGATACGCAGTATTTT. Protein: CASSLRDAGAEGDTQYF.

The chain is built from TRBV18 and TRBJ2-7; D not certain. Trimming removed 0 bases from V and 0 bases from J, with 6 bases in between. Looked up from germline, CDR1 is KGHSH and CDR2 is LQKENI. The length of the CDR3 is 14 residues. The CDR3: CASSPPASSYEQYF. The CDR3 DNA reads TGTGCCAGCTCACCACCGGCTAGCTCCTACGAGCAGTACTTC.

The V gene is TRBV28, the J gene TRBJ2-5; possibly TRBD2 for D (5 bases). The CDR3 sequence is 14 residues long. V was pared by 4 bases and J by 4 bases, with 13 bases between. Germline CDR1 and CDR2: MDHEN and SYDVKM. The CDR3 DNA reads as TGTGCCAGCAGTTCCCCGGGAACGGGAGAGACCCAGTACTTC. As protein: CASSSPGTGETQYF.

CDR3 sequence reads: CASSLRQGITSSYNSPLHF. CDR3 bases: TGTGCCAGCAGCCTGAGACAGGGCATCACGAGCTCCTATAATTCACCCCTCCACTTT. The J gene is TRBJ1-6, the V gene TRBV28, with 7 bases lining up with TRBD1. The CDR3 has 19 amino acids. Losses at the gene ends were 6 bases for V and 0 bases for J; bases not matched to a gene: 14. Germline V gene sequence: CDR1 MDHEN, CDR2 SYDVKM.

This chain joins TRBV5-1 and TRBJ2-7, with 8 bases matching TRBD1. V lost 4 bases, J lost 6 bases, and 6 bases stayed unmatched. The CDR3 has 13 amino acids. CDR1 and CDR2 from the germline V gene are SGHRS and YFSETQ. The CDR3 here is CASSTGQGSEQYF. CDR3 DNA: TGCGCCAGCAGCACAGGACAGGGAAGCGAGCAGTACTTC.

The table lists this clone with a count of one. The V call is TRBV5-4, the J call TRBJ1-2; 8 nucleotides line up with TRBD1. Germline V gene data show CDR1 as SGHNT and CDR2 as YYREEE (reference sequence). J lost 3 bases, V lost 5 bases, and 9 bases had no gene match. This CDR3 comprises 15 residues. DNA of the CDR3: TGTGCCAGCAGATCTCGGACAGGGCTGGACTATGGCTACACCTTC. This encodes CASRSRTGLDYGYTF. The whole variable domain, remainder taken from reference TRBV5-4 and TRBJ1-2, is ETGVTQSPTHLIKTRGQQVTLRCSSQSGHNTVSWYQQALGQGPQFIFQYYREEENGRGNFPPRFSGLQFPNYSSELNVNALELDDSALYLCASRSRTGLDYGYTFGSGTRLTVV.

This rearrangement joins TRBV19 to TRBJ2-5; D might be TRBD2 (5 bases). Trimming stripped 5 bases from V and 5 bases from J, with 21 bases between. The germline V gene encodes CDR1 LNHDA and CDR2 SQIVND (reference sequence). The CDR3 is 16 amino acids. The DNA of the CDR3 is TGTGCCAGTAGTCTACGGACGGAGGACCAGTGGGAGACCCAGTACTTC. It yields the protein CASSLRTEDQWETQYF.

The chain couples TRBV2 to TRBJ2-1, with 11 bases matching TRBD2. The CDR3 spans 15 residues. V shed 6 bases, J shed 0 bases, and the junction held 1 base outside the gene matches. CDR1 and CDR2 (germline): SNHLY, FYNNEI. The CDR3 coding sequence is TGTGCCAGCAGAGGACTAGCGGGCTCCTACAATGAGCAGTTCTTC. This sequence encodes CASRGLAGSYNEQFF. The full variable domain, rest sourced from reference TRBV2 and TRBJ2-1, is EPEVTQTPSHQVTQMGQEVILRCVPISNHLYFYWYRQILGQKVEFLVSFYNNEISEKSEIFDDQFSVERPDGSNFTLKIRSTKLEDSAMYFCASRGLAGSYNEQFFGPGTRLTVL.

This chain connects TRBV29-1 to TRBJ2-7; TRBD1 agrees at 9 bases. Germline-derived CDR1 and CDR2 are SQVTM and ANQGSEA. There are 13 residues in the CDR3. V lost 7 bases and J lost 6; bases outside the gene matches: 10. The CDR3 nucleotides are TGCAGCGCCGGGGACAGGGAGGTCGGCGAGCAGTACTTC. This sequence encodes CSAGDREVGEQYF.

The CDR3 loop reads CASSYSFGSVNTEAFF. CDR3 in DNA: TGTGCCAGCAGTTACTCGTTCGGGTCAGTGAACACTGAAGCTTTCTTT. This sequence joins TRBV6-5 and TRBJ1-1; D is unclear. The germline gives CDR1 MNHEY, CDR2 SVGAGI. Trimming took off 0 bases at V and 0 bases at J, with 11 bases between the two ends. The CDR3 sequence is 16 residues long.

This clone occurred a few times. The chain carries TRBV30 and TRBJ1-1; D not resolved. Germline lookup yields CDR1 GTSNPN and CDR2 SVGIG (reference sequence). The V gene lost 3 bases and the J gene lost 6 bases, with 8 bases spanning the gap. The CDR3 is made up of 11 amino acids. CDR3 loop: CAWRTLSEAFF. The CDR3 DNA reads as TGTGCCTGGAGGACACTCTCTGAAGCTTTCTTT.

The DNA of the CDR3 is TGTGCCAGCAGCCTTCGGACGGGGGATAGCGGGCAGTTCTTC. Its protein product is CASSLRTGDSGQFF. The genes are TRBV11-1 and TRBJ2-1, with TRBD2 as a possible D gene (6 bases). CDR1 is SGHAT and CDR2 is FQDESV in the germline V gene (reference sequence). This CDR3 is 14 amino acids long. Trimming removed 5 bases at V and 12 bases at J, with 20 bases between.

This clone was counted only a few times. The chain carries TRBV15 and TRBJ1-5; TRBD1 aligns across 8 bases. The V gene end was trimmed by 4 bases and the J gene end by 1 base; junction bases not matched to a gene: 3. Germline CDR1 and CDR2: LNHNV and YYDKDF (reference sequence). The CDR3 spans 15 residues. The CDR3 protein is CATSKQGASNQPQHF. The CDR3 bases are TGTGCCACCAGCAAGCAGGGGGCGAGCAATCAGCCCCAGCATTTT.

This clone was detected once. The chain carries TRBV6-6 and TRBJ1-1; D not certain. The CDR3 runs 14 residues. Trimming removed 0 bases at V and 5 bases at J, with 10 bases between. Germline loops: CDR1 MNHNY, CDR2 SVGAGI (reference sequence). This CDR3 is CASSYSRGRTEAFF. DNA of the CDR3: TGTGCCAGCAGTTACTCACGGGGAAGGACTGAAGCTTTCTTT.